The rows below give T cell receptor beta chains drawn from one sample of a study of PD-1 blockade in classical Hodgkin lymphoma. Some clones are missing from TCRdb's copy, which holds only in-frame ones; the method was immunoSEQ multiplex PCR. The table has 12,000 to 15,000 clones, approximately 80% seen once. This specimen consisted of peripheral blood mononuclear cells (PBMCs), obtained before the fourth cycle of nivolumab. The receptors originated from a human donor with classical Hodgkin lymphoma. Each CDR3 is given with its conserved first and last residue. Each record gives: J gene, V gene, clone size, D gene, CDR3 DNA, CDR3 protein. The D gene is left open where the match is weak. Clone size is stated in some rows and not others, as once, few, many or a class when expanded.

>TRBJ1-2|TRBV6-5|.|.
TGTGCCAGCAGGACAACAGGGCACTATGGCTACACCTTC
CASRTTGHYGYTF
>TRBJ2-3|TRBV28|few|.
TGTGCCAGCAGTTCCGGCCGGGACCATAACGCAGATACGCAGTATTTT
CASSSGRDHNADTQYF
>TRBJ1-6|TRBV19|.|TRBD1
TGTGCCAGTAAAACCCAGGGGGACTCCTATAATTCACCCCTCCACTTT
CASKTQGDSYNSPLHF
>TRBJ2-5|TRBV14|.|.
TGTGCCAGCAGCCAAGGGGCGATCCAACGGACCTGGTACTTC
CASSQGAIQRTWYF
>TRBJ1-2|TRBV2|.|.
TGTGCCAGCAGTGAATTGGCGACAGGAAGCTATGGCTACACCTTC
CASSELATGSYGYTF
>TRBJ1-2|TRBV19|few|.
TGTGCCAGTAGTATCACCGGGACGGACTTCTATGGCTACACCTTC
CASSITGTDFYGYTF
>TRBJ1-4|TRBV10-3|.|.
TGTGCCATCGCGGCAGACTATAATGAAAAACTGTTTTTT
CAIAADYNEKLFF
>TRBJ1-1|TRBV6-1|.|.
TGTGCCAGCAGTGAAGATCCACAAGGGAACACTGAAGCTTTCTTT
CASSEDPQGNTEAFF
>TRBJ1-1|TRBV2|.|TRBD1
TGTGCCAGCAGCGTTACAGGGGCGGCGAGCACTGAAGCTTTCTTT
CASSVTGAASTEAFF
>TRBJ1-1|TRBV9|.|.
TGTGCCAGCAGCGTAACGGGGGCGAGGACTGAAGCTTTCTTT
CASSVTGARTEAFF
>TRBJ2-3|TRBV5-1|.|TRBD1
TGCGCCAGCAGCTACCCAGGGGGAGATACGCAGTATTTT
CASSYPGGDTQYF
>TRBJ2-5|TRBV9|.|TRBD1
TGTGCCAGCAGCGACCCAGGGGGCGAGACCCAGTACTTC
CASSDPGGETQYF
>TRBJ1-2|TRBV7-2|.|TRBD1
TGTGCCAGCAGCTCACAGGGGCCCTATGGCTACACCTTC
CASSSQGPYGYTF
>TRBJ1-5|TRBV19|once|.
TGTGCCAGTAGTATAGCTTACAGGCTGGATCAGCCCCAGCATTTT
CASSIAYRLDQPQHF
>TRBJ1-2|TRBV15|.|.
TGTGCCACCAGCAGAGCAGGGGCAAATGGCTACACCTTC
CATSRAGANGYTF
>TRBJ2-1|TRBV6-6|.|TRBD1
TGTGCCAGCAGCCTCGACAGGGGTAGGGGTGAGCAGTTCTTC
CASSLDRGRGEQFF
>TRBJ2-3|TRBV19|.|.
TGTGCCAGTACCTCCCGCGGTAAACACACAGATACGCAGTATTTT
CASTSRGKHTDTQYF
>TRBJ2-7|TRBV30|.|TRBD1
TGTGCCTGGAGTGTACAGGGGGGTTACGAGCAGTACTTC
CAWSVQGGYEQYF
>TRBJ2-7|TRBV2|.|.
TGTGCCAGTATGGACAGCCTCAGCTCCTACGAGCAGTACTTC
CASMDSLSSYEQYF
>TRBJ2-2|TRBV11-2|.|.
TGTGCCAGCAGCTCGGCAGGACGTTTGGGCGGGGAGCTGTTTTTT
CASSSAGRLGGELFF
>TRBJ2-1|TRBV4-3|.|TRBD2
TGCGCCAGCAGCCAAGATCTGGGACTAGCGGGGGGAACCTACAATGAGCAGTTCTTC
CASSQDLGLAGGTYNEQFF
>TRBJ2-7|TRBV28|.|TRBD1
TGTGCCAGCAGGCCGACAGGGGAAGGTTACGAGCAGTACTTC
CASRPTGEGYEQYF
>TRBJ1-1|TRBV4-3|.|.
TGCGCCAGCACTGTAATGGAGCGGAACACTGAAGCTTTCTTT
CASTVMERNTEAFF
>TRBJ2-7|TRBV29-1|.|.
TGCAGCGTTGTCCCGCAGGCCAGCGAGCAGTACTTC
CSVVPQASEQYF
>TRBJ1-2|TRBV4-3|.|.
TGCGCCAGCAGCCAAGATCGGCAGGGGAGAGGCTACACCTTC
CASSQDRQGRGYTF
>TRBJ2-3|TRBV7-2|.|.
TGTGCCAGCAGTGGGCGGGGAAACACAGATACGCAGTATTTT
CASSGRGNTDTQYF
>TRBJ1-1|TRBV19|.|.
TGTGCCAGTAGTATACTTGGGGTGAACACTGAAGCTTTCTTT
CASSILGVNTEAFF
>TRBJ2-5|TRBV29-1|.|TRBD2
TGCAGCGTTCAGCGGGGGGCAGGGGAGACCCAGTACTTC
CSVQRGAGETQYF
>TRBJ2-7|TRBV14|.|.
TGTGCCAGCAGCCAGCCCGGGAGCTCCTACGAGCAGTACTTC
CASSQPGSSYEQYF
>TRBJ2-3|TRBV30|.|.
TGTGCCTGGGGCCGGGACAATGACGATACGCAGTATTTT
CAWGRDNDDTQYF
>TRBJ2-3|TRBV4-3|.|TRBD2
TGCGCCAGCAGCCAGGAGCTAAGCGGGAGTAGCACAGATACGCAGTATTTT
CASSQELSGSSTDTQYF
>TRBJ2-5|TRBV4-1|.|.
TGCGCCAGCAGCCAAGGAATCCCCTGGGGATACCACCAAGAGACCCAGTACTTC
CASSQGIPWGYHQETQYF
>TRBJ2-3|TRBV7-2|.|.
TGTGCCAGCAGCTCGACAGCGACCCAGAGGAGCACAGATACGCAGTATTTT
CASSSTATQRSTDTQYF
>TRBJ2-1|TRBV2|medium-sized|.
TGTGCCAGCAGTGAAGGTCCGTCGAGCTCCTACAATGAGCAGTTCTTC
CASSEGPSSSYNEQFF
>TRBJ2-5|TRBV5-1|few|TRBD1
TGCGCCAGCAGCCCGACAGGGGGAGAGACCCAGTACTTC
CASSPTGGETQYF
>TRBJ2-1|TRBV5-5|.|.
TGCGCCAGCAGCCAACGGACGGGACGAGGGGAGCAGTTCTTC
CASSQRTGRGEQFF
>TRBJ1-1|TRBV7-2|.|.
TGTGCCAGCAGTTTGAGCGGGAGACTAAACACTGAAGCTTTCTTT
CASSLSGRLNTEAFF
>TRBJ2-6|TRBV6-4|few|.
TGTGCCAGCAGTGAACAGTCTGGGGCCAACGTCCTGACTTTC
CASSEQSGANVLTF
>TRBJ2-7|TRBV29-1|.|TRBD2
TGCGGGGCTAAGGAGTTAGCGGGTTCCTACGAGCAGTACTTC
CGAKELAGSYEQYF
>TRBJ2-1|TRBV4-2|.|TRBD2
TGTGCCAGCAGCCAACCCGACTTAGCGGGTATAGGGAATGAGCAGTTCTTC
CASSQPDLAGIGNEQFF
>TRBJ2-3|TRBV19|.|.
TGTGCCAGTAGTATAGGAACCCTAGCATTTTTGGGCACAGATACGCAGTATTTT
CASSIGTLAFLGTDTQYF
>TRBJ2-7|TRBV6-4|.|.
TGTGCCAGCAGTGACTCGCGGGGCATAGCATTCTACGAGCAGTACTTC
CASSDSRGIAFYEQYF
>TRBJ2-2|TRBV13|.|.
TGTGCCAGCAGCTTACTGACGGGCGGGGAGCTGTTTTTT
CASSLLTGGELFF
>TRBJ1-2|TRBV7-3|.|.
TGTGCCAGCAGCCATCTATATGGCTACACCTTC
CASSHLYGYTF
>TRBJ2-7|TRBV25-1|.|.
TGTGCCAGCAGTGAAAGGGGGGTAGGAGACGAGCAGTACTTC
CASSERGVGDEQYF
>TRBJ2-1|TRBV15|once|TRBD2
TGTGCCACCCGGAGCGGGGGGTCTAGAGAGCAGTTCTTC
CATRSGGSREQFF
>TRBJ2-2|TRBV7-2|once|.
TGTGCCAGCAGCTTAAAAGTGGGGGAGCTGTTTTTT
CASSLKVGELFF
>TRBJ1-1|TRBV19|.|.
TGTGCCAGTACCGGGTACACTGAAGCTTTCTTT
CASTGYTEAFF
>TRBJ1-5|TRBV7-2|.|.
TGTGCCAGCAGCTTTTCTCAGACTAGCAATCAGCCCCAGCATTTT
CASSFSQTSNQPQHF
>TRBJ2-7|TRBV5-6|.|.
TGTGCCAGCAGCTCGGGCAGGGGCTACTACGAGCAGTACTTC
CASSSGRGYYEQYF